Included here is one T cell receptor (beta chain) sequence, with context. Its antigen is as yet unknown. Donor samples were obtained from healthy Caucasian individuals from Russia, aged about 6 to 95. Drawing of peripheral blood yielded about 9.8 milliliters from each donor. Through a sample-barcoded 5' primer and a J-beta primer mix, a second PCR was run for 7 to 11 cycles. Paired-end reads containing CDR3 totaled no fewer than 2.5 million for each sample. One entry per CDR3 protein, called by TCRdb with MiXCR from the 5' RACE reads. The sample has 700,000 to 950,000 distinct CDR3 sequences, roughly 50% seen once; the top ten hold about 20%. The sample comes from a study of blood T cells in healthy people across ages. Findings and caveats of the study: Unknown donor CMV status possibly confounded expanded clonotype changes.

This clonotype was obtained from a man aged 25 to 40 in good health. Sequenced: blood.

Written as DNA, the CDR3 is TGTGCCAGCAGCCCTGCAGGGGGCGCGAATGGCTACACCTTC. Its translation is CASSPAGGANGYTF. The chain has TRBV5-4 and TRBJ1-2, with 8 bases that match TRBD1. The J segment lost 6 bases and the V segment lost 4 bases, leaving 8 bases of the junction unmatched. The CDR3 spans 14 residues. CDR1 is SGHNT, CDR2 YYREEE, per germline (reference sequence). Full variable domain (missing parts from reference TRBV5-4 and TRBJ1-2): ETGVTQSPTHLIKTRGQQVTLRCSSQSGHNTVSWYQQALGQGPQFIFQYYREEENGRGNFPPRFSGLQFPNYSSELNVNALELDDSALYLCASSPAGGANGYTFGSGTRLTVV.